The 15 T cell receptor beta chains listed next were all sequenced from one sample in a study of memory CD8 T cells in hepatitis C reinfection. Time point described: peak reinfection, 3 to 8 weeks after reinfection detection. TCR sequencing was done directly ex vivo on sorted cells, without expansion in vitro. The assay was immunoSEQ multiplex PCR, and TCRdb's table has in-frame clones only and misses some. The repertoire includes 35,000 to 50,000 clones, 88% of them detected once, and 1.2% sits in the top ten. Sequencing used naive CD8+ T cells sorted from blood. The receptors derive from a man aged 18 to 30 with hepatitis C virus infection.

This chain uses TRBV11-2 with TRBJ2-7; no clear D. CDR3 length: 12 amino acids. V lost 1 base and J lost 6, with 7 bases in between. Germline loops: CDR1 SGHAT, CDR2 FQNNGV. CDR3 sequence reads: CASSLVPGEQYF. The DNA for the CDR3 is TGTGCCAGCAGCTTAGTCCCCGGCGAGCAGTACTTC. The full variable domain, rest sourced from reference TRBV11-2 and TRBJ2-7, is EAGVAQSPRYKIIEKRQSVAFWCNPISGHATLYWYQQILGQGPKLLIQFQNNGVVDDSQLPKDRFSAERLKGVDSTLKIQPAKLEDSAVYLCASSLVPGEQYFGPGTRLTVT.

Only one count was recorded for this clone. The V and J genes are TRBV14 and TRBJ2-7, with D unclear. Trimming left V 3 bases short and J 1 base short, with 10 bases between. Germline V CDR1 and CDR2: SGHDN, FVKESK. The CDR3 totals 14 residues. As DNA, the CDR3 is TGTGCCAGCAGCCAGACACTGTTTTCCTACGAGCAGTACTTC. Translation gives CASSQTLFSYEQYF.

This rearrangement joins TRBV6-6 to TRBJ2-1, with D unresolved. This CDR3 has 13 amino acids. Germline loops: CDR1 MNHNY, CDR2 SVGAGI (reference sequence). V dropped 5 bases and J dropped 10 bases, with 15 bases sitting between them. The CDR3 loop is CASSPNPPEEQFF. The CDR3, as DNA: TGTGCCAGCAGTCCGAACCCCCCCGAGGAGCAGTTCTTC.

This clone was counted a few times. V usage is TRBV6-5 and J usage is TRBJ2-7; 8 bases map to TRBD1. The CDR3 spans 14 residues. Germline V gene lookup returns CDR1 MNHEY and CDR2 SVGAGI. V trimming: 6 bases; J trimming: 2 bases; junction bases outside the gene matches: 6. In DNA, the CDR3 is TGTGCCAGCAGCCCCGGGACAGGTCCCTACGAGCAGTACTTC. This sequence encodes CASSPGTGPYEQYF.

V and J are TRBV5-6 and TRBJ1-5; maybe TRBD1 (5 bases). V was clipped by 2 bases and J by 2 bases, with 11 bases between them. The CDR3 has 15 residues. Looked up from germline, CDR1 is SGHDT and CDR2 is YYEEEE. The CDR3, as DNA: TGTGCCAGCAGCTTTGGAGCAGGGCGCAATCAGCCCCAGCATTTT. Amino acids: CASSFGAGRNQPQHF.

The V call is TRBV4-1, the J call TRBJ2-4; D might be TRBD2 (6 bases). V lost 4 bases and J 6 bases, leaving 10 bases between the germline ends. CDR3 length: 13 residues. Looked up from germline, CDR1 is MGHRA and CDR2 is YSYEKL. CDR3 in amino acids: CASSPEGRNIQYF. The DNA for the CDR3 is TGCGCCAGCAGCCCGGAGGGCAGAAACATTCAGTACTTC.

V and J are TRBV11-2 and TRBJ2-1, with 12 bases aligning to TRBD2. This CDR3 region has 16 residues. CDR1 SGHAT and CDR2 FQNNGV come from the germline V gene. Losses at the gene ends were 6 bases for V and 3 bases for J; bases not matched to a gene: 6. CDR3 DNA: TGTGCCAGCAGACGGACTAGCGGGAATTTCTACAATGAGCAGTTCTTC. This codes for CASRRTSGNFYNEQFF.

V and J are TRBV28 and TRBJ2-7; tentatively, D is TRBD2 (5 bases). Trimming shortened V by 6 bases and J by 3 bases, and 12 bases separated the two germline ends. Looked up from germline, CDR1 is MDHEN and CDR2 is SYDVKM. This CDR3 has 13 residues. The CDR3 region is CASSPPADYEQYF. CDR3 DNA: TGTGCCAGCAGCCCCCCAGCGGACTACGAGCAGTACTTC.

The rearrangement joins TRBV19 to TRBJ2-1, with 7 bases identical to TRBD1. Germline assignment: CDR1 LNHDA and CDR2 SQIVND (reference sequence). V shed 7 bases, J shed 7 bases, and the junction held 7 bases outside the gene matches. CDR3 length: 13 amino acids. The CDR3 reads CASTPTGWNEQFF. CDR3 coding DNA: TGTGCCAGTACTCCGACAGGGTGGAATGAGCAGTTCTTC.

Comment on this clone: Other DNA variants within this sample encode the same CDR3. The V and J genes are TRBV7-9 and TRBJ2-3; D is ambiguous. Trimming stripped 2 bases from V and 3 bases from J, with 3 bases between. This CDR3 has 12 amino acids. Germline V gene sequence: CDR1 SEHNR, CDR2 FQNEAQ (reference sequence). The CDR3 spells CASSLLTDTQYF. The CDR3 DNA follows: TGTGCCAGCAGCTTACTGACAGATACGCAGTATTTT.

V is TRBV7-8 and J is TRBJ2-1, with D maybe TRBD1 (6 bases). CDR3 size: 12 residues. Per germline, CDR1 SGHVS and CDR2 FQNEAQ. V shed 4 bases and J shed 8 bases, with 9 bases lying between them. The CDR3 spells CASSSGAHEQFF. The CDR3 coding sequence is TGTGCCAGCAGCTCAGGGGCCCATGAGCAGTTCTTC. The full variable domain, completed using reference TRBV7-8 and TRBJ2-1, is GAGVSQSPRYKVAKRGQDVALRCDPISGHVSLFWYQQALGQGPEFLTYFQNEAQLDKSGLPSDRFFAERPEGSVSTLKIQRTQQEDSAVYLCASSSGAHEQFFGPGTRLTVL.

This clone was detected only once. This sequence joins TRBV7-9 and TRBJ2-1, with a weak D call TRBD2 (5 bases). The germline V and J ends were trimmed by 8 bases and 6 bases, with 20 bases remaining between them. The CDR3 has 15 amino acids. Germline V gives CDR1 SEHNR, CDR2 FQNEAQ (reference sequence). CDR3 DNA: TGTGCCAGCCTGCCAGGACTCCAGGTCCGCAATGAGCAGTTCTTC. It is translated as CASLPGLQVRNEQFF.

CDR3 in amino acids: CASSFERDGTGELFF. CDR3 nucleotide sequence: TGTGCCAGCAGCTTCGAGCGGGACGGTACCGGGGAGCTGTTTTTT. The chain is built from TRBV7-6 and TRBJ2-2, with 7 nucleotides matching TRBD2. Trimming cost V 3 bases and J 5 bases; bases outside gene matches: 6. Germline-derived CDR1 and CDR2 are SGHVS and FNYEAQ. CDR3 length: 15 amino acids.

In the case of this clone: Other DNA variants within this sample encode the same CDR3. This chain links TRBV4-1 with TRBJ1-6; a possible D gene is TRBD1 (6 bases). CDR3 length: 15 amino acids. Germline CDR1 MGHRA, CDR2 YSYEKL. Trimming removed 1 base from V and 5 bases from J, with 9 bases in between. CDR3 sequence reads: CASSQGRQDNSPLHF. The DNA for the CDR3 is TGCGCCAGCAGCCAAGGTCGACAGGATAATTCACCCCTCCACTTT.

V is TRBV27 and J is TRBJ2-7, with D possibly matching TRBD1 (6 bases). Germline lookup yields CDR1 MNHEY and CDR2 SMNVEV (reference sequence). The length of the CDR3 is 15 residues. Trimming cost V 4 bases and J 3 bases, with 16 bases left between them. Here the CDR3 DNA reads TGTGCCAGCAGTTCCGCCCCAGGGGTGGTCTACGAGCAGTACTTC. Translated, it gives CASSSAPGVVYEQYF.